This paragraph reports one TCR beta chain. Its antigen is currently not known. The record has no base qualities; no much larger clone is one base away. The time point tag for this specimen amounts to: baseline before first vaccination. Vaccinee samples were obtained from the UK trials COV001 and COV002, which included a single-blind randomized controlled phase 2/3 trial of AZD1222 (ChAdOx1 nCoV-19) in healthy adults. Trial participant PBMC samples were collected at day 0 and day 28 after the second dose for TCRbeta chain sequencing. The CDR3 regions of human TCRbeta chains were subjected to immunosequencing. Processing in the source paper ran as follows. TCRs in the repertoires were matched against a reference library of SARS-CoV-2-specific TCRs that had been generated with the MIRA antigen-specificity platform. Breadth was defined as the fraction of unique TCRs that were SARS-CoV-2-associated, and depth was defined as the fraction of total T cells that were SARS-CoV-2-associated. Using the MIRA data, each spike-specific TCR was assigned both to the spike region to which the TCR was reactive and to a CD4 or CD8 class. Log10-transformed breadth and depth values were compared by one-way ANOVA with Sidak's multiple comparisons tests. What TCRdb holds here is the immuneACCESS table cut down to in-frame rearrangements. Part of the clones is not present; checked against another copy, under half of the missing clones reflect an unresolved V gene, and the others are unexplained. V and J calls and clone size are given by that table; D and trimming were obtained from the DNA. Here the sample has 160,000 or so clones; roughly 90% occur a single time. The ten largest clones take up approximately 5.7% of the sample.

This entry comes from a study of T cell responses to AZD1222 COVID-19 vaccine listed by TCRdb under 2021. The study in broad terms: Because spike-specific TCR depth and breadth did not differ between the two schedules, AZD1222 recipients who got a second dose at roughly 4 weeks were pooled with those who got a second dose at roughly 12 weeks. Trial participants were enrolled into age subgroups of 18-55, 56-69 and 70-plus years, which contained about 150, 28 and 57 TCR-sequenced participants, respectively. A total of about 240 trial participants underwent TCR sequencing, of whom 200 to 220 received two doses of AZD1222 and around 26 received two doses of the MenACWY control vaccine. Broader findings and caveats from the paper: Because no day 14 peak-response samples were available, the repertoires could be characterized only after the peak T cell response. After two AZD1222 doses, both the breadth and the depth of spike-specific TCRs were significantly higher than at day 0 and than in MenACWY recipients. The 56-69-year group was small, and its depth increase did not reach significance, likely because of low power. Conclusions about previously exposed vaccinees are limited because only six or seven AZD1222 recipients were SARS-CoV-2 seropositive at baseline. The vaccine-associated CD4 TCRs covered the entire spike protein, and the dominant responses fell in regions 160-218 and 743-854. Nearly half of unique spike-specific TCRs reportedly recognized epitopes outside regions mutated in the B.1.351 and B.1.1.7 variants. Participants were mostly white British and included more females than males, and it was suggested by the authors that clonal diversity may have been underestimated.

The specimen was peripheral blood, collected on day 0 of AZD1222 vaccination. This TCR derives from an adult in good health.

For the CDR3, the sequence is CASSKRDGTGEAFF. The nucleotide sequence reads as follows: TGTGCCAGCAGCAAAAGGGATGGGACCGGTGAAGCTTTCTTT. The rearranged segments are TRBV21-1 and TRBJ1-1. TRBV21-1 is given as a pseudogene. There are 14 amino acids in the CDR3, from cysteine to phenylalanine inclusive. The DNA shown is the 42-base CDR3, in frame from base 1.